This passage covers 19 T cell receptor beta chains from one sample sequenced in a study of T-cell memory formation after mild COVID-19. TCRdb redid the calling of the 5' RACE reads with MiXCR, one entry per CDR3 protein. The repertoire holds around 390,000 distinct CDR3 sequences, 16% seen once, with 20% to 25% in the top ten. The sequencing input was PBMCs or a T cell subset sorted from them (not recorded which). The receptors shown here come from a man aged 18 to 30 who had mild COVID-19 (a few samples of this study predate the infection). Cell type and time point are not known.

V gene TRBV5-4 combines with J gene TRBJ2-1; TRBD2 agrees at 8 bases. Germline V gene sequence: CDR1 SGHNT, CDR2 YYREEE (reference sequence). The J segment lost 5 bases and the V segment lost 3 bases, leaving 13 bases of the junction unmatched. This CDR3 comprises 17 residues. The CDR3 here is CASSYKLRRGADNEQFF. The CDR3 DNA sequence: TGTGCCAGCAGCTATAAGTTGAGGCGGGGGGCGGACAATGAGCAGTTCTTC.

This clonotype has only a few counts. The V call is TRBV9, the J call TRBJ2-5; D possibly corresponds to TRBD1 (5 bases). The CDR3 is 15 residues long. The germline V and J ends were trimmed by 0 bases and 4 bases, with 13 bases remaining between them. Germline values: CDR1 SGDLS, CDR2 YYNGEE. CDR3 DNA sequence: TGTGCCAGCAGCGTAGTAGGCAGGGTGGGAGAGACCCAGTACTTC. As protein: CASSVVGRVGETQYF.

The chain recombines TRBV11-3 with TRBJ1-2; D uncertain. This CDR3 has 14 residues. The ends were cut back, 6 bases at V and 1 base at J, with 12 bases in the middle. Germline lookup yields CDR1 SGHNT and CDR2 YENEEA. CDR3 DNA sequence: TGTGCCAGCAGAAGATCGGGTGGTAACTATGGCTACACCTTC. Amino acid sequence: CASRRSGGNYGYTF.

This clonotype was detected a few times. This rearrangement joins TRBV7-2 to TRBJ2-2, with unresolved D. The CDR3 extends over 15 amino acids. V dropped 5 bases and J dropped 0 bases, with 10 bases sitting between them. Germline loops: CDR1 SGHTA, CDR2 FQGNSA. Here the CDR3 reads CASSRRFANTGELFF. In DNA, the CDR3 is TGTGCCAGCAGCCGCAGGTTCGCGAACACCGGGGAGCTGTTTTTT.

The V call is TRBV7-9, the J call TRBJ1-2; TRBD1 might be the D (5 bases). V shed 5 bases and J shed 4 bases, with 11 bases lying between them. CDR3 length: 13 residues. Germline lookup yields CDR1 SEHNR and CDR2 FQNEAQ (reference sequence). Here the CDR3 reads CASSPWDGYGYTF. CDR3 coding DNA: TGTGCCAGCAGCCCCTGGGACGGCTATGGCTACACCTTC.

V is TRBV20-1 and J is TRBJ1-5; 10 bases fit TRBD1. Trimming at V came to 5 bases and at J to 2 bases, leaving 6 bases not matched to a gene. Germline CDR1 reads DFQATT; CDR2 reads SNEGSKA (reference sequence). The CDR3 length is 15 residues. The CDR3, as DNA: TGCAGTGCTGGGCAGACAGGGGGCGGCAATCAGCCCCAGCATTTT. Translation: CSAGQTGGGNQPQHF.

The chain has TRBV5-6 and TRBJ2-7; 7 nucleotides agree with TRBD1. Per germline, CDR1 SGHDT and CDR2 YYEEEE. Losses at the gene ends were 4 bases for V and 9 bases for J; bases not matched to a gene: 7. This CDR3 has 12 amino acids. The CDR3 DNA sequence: TGTGCCAGCAGCCTAACAGGGGATGGGCAGTACGTC. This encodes CASSLTGDGQYV.

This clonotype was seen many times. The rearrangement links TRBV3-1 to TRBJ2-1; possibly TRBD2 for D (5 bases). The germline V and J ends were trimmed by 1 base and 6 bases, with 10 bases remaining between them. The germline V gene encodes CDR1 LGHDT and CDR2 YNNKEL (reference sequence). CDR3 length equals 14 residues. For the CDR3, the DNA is TGTGCCAGCAGCCAAGGGCTAGAGGGCAATGAGCAGTTCTTC. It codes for CASSQGLEGNEQFF.

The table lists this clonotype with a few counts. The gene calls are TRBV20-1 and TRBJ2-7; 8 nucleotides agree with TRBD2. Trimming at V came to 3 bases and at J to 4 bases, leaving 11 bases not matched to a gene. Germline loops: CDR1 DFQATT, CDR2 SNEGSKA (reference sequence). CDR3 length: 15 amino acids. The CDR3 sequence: CSASDASGGRYEQYF. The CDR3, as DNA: TGCAGTGCTAGTGACGCCAGCGGGGGCCGTTACGAGCAGTACTTC.

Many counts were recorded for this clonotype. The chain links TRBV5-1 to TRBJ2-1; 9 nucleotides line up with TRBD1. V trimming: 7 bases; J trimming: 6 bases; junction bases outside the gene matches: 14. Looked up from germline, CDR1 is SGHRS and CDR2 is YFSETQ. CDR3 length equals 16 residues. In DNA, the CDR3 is TGCGCCAGCGGGACGCACCCGGGACAGGGTAGCAATGAGCAGTTCTTC. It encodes CASGTHPGQGSNEQFF.

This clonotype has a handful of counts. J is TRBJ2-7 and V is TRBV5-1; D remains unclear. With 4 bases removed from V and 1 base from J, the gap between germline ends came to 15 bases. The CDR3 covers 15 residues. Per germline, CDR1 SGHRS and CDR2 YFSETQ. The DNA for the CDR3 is TGCGCCAGCAGCCCTCCCCAGTCCGGATCCTACGAGCAGTACTTC. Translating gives CASSPPQSGSYEQYF. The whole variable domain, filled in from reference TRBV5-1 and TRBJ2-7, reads KAGVTQTPRYLIKTRGQQVTLSCSPISGHRSVSWYQQTPGQGLQFLFEYFSETQRNKGNFPGRFSGRQFSNSRSEMNVSTLELGDSALYLCASSPPQSGSYEQYFGPGTRLTVT.

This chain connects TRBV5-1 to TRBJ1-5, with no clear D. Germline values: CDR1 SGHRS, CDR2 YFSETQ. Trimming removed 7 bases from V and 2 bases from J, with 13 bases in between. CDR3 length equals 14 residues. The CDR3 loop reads CASVRASGNQPQHF. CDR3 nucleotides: TGCGCCAGCGTTCGGGCATCCGGCAATCAGCCCCAGCATTTT.

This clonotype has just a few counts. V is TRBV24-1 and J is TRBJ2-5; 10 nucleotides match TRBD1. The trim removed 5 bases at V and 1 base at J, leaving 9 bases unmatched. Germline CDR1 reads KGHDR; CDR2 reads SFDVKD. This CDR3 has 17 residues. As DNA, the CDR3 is TGTGCCACCAGTGGCGCGCCCGGACAGGGGGTCCAAGAGACCCAGTACTTC. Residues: CATSGAPGQGVQETQYF.

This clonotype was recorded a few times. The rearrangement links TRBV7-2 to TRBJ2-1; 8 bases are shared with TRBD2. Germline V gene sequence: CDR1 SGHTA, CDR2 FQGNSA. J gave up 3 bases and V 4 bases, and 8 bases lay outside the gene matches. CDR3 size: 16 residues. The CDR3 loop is CASSSSPGLVYNEQFF. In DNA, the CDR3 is TGTGCCAGCAGCTCGTCCCCGGGACTAGTCTACAATGAGCAGTTCTTC.

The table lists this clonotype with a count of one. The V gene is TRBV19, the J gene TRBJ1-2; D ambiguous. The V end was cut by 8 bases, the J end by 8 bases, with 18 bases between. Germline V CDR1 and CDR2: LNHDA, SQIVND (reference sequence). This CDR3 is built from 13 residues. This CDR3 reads CASSEGILEGYTF. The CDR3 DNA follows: TGTGCCAGTTCCGAAGGTATTTTGGAAGGCTACACCTTC.

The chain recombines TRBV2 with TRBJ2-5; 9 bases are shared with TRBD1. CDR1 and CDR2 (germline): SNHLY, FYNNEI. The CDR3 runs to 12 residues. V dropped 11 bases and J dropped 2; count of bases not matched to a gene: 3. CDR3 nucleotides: TGTGCCGACAGGGGGGATCAAGAGACCCAGTACTTC. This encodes CADRGDQETQYF.

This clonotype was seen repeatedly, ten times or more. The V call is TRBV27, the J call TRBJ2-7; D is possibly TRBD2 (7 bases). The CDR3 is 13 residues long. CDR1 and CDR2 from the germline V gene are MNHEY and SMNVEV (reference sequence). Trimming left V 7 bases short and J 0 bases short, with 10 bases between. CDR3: CASMGGASYEQYF. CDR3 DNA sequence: TGTGCCAGCATGGGGGGGGCCTCCTACGAGCAGTACTTC.

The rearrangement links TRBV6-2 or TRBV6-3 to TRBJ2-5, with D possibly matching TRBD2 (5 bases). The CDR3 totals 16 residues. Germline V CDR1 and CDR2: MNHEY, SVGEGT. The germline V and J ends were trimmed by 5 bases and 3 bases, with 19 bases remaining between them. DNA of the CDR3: TGTGCCAGCAGTCTAACCCCTGGGAGACTTGAAGAGACCCAGTACTTC. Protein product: CASSLTPGRLEETQYF.

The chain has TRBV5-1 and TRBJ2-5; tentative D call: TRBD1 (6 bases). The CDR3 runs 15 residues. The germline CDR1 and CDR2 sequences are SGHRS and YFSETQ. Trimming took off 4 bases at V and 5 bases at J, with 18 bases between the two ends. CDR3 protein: CASSATPGQRETQYF. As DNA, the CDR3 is TGCGCCAGCAGCGCGACCCCGGGACAAAGGGAGACCCAGTACTTC.